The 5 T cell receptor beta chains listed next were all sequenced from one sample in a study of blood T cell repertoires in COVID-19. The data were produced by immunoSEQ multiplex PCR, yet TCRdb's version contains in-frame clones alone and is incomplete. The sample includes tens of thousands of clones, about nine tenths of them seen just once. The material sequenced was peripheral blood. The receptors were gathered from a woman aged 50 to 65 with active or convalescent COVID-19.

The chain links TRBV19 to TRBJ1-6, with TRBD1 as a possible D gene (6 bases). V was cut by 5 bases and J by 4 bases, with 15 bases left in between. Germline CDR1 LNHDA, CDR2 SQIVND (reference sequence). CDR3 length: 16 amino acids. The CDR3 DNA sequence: TGTGCCAGTAGTCCCTTCCCAGGGGATTATAATTCACCCCTCCACTTT. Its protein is CASSPFPGDYNSPLHF.

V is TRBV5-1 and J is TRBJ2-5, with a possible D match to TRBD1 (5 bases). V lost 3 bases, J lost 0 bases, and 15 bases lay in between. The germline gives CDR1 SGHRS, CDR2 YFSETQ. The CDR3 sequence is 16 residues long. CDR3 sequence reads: CASSSAATAYQETQYF. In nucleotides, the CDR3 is TGCGCCAGCAGCTCGGCGGCGACAGCATACCAAGAGACCCAGTACTTC.

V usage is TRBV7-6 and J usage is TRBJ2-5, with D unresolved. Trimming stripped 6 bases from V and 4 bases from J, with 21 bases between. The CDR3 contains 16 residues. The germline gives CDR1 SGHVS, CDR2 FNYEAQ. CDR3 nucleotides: TGTGCCAGCAGGGCTACTGCTGGAGTCTTGGGAGAGACCCAGTACTTC. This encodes CASRATAGVLGETQYF.

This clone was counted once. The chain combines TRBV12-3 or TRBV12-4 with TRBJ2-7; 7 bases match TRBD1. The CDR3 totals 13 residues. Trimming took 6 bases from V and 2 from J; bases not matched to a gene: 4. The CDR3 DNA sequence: TGTGCCAGCAGCCCGGGACAGACCTACGAGCAGTACTTC. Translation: CASSPGQTYEQYF.

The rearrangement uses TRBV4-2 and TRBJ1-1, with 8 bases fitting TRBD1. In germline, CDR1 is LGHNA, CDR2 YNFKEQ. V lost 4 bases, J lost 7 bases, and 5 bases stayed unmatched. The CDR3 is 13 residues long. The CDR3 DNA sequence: TGTGCCAGCAGCCCGGACAGGGCAGTTGAAGCTTTCTTT. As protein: CASSPDRAVEAFF.